A single sample gave rise to the 21 T cell receptor beta chains below, sequenced in a study of response to subunit inactivated influenza vaccine. TCRdb used MiXCR to reprocess the RT-PCR reads, holding one entry per CDR3 protein. The sample carries roughly 700,000 distinct CDR3 sequences, 15% to 18% recorded once. The sample in question was PBMCs from blood, obtained 11 to 12 days after vaccination. The receptors originated from a man aged 50-60 years who received an inactivated influenza vaccine.

This chain connects TRBV6-1 to TRBJ2-7; D may match TRBD1 or TRBD2 (5 bases each). Germline V gene data show CDR1 as MNHNS and CDR2 as SASEGT. Trimming stripped 4 bases from V and 3 bases from J, with 10 bases between. This CDR3 is built from 13 residues. CDR3 bases: TGTGCCAGCAGTGTCGGGACGGACTACGAGCAGTACTTC. It encodes CASSVGTDYEQYF.

This clonotype was seen a few times. The chain uses TRBV11-2 and TRBJ2-1; 10 nucleotides match TRBD2. The trim removed 8 bases at V and 6 bases at J, leaving 7 bases unmatched. CDR3 length equals 14 residues. The V gene's germline CDR1 is SGHAT and CDR2 FQNNGV. The CDR3 DNA reads TGTGCCAGCCGGGAACTAGCGGGAAGCAATGAGCAGTTCTTC. Encoded protein: CASRELAGSNEQFF.

The V and J genes are TRBV5-4 and TRBJ2-7; D remains unclear. The CDR3 covers 12 residues. V was clipped by 0 bases and J by 6 bases, with 7 bases between them. Germline CDR1 is SGHNT and CDR2 is YYREEE (reference sequence). The CDR3 spells CASSLASTEQYF. In DNA form, the CDR3 reads TGTGCCAGCAGCTTGGCATCCACCGAGCAGTACTTC.

The chain couples TRBV20-1 to TRBJ2-7; the D gene is possibly TRBD2 (6 bases). Germline CDR1 and CDR2: DFQATT and SNEGSKA (reference sequence). V lost 0 bases to trimming and J lost 6 bases, with 15 bases between them. This CDR3 contains 14 residues. This CDR3 is CSARDGQGLFEQYF. The CDR3 DNA reads as TGCAGTGCTAGAGATGGCCAGGGACTCTTCGAGCAGTACTTC.

The rearrangement uses TRBV12-3 or TRBV12-4 and TRBJ2-7; 7 bases align to TRBD1. Trimming cost V 5 bases and J 3 bases; bases outside gene matches: 4. The CDR3 has 13 residues. CDR3 region: CASSGAGGYEQYF. The CDR3 DNA sequence: TGTGCCAGCAGTGGGGCAGGGGGCTACGAGCAGTACTTC.

V is TRBV18 and J is TRBJ2-2, with a possible D match to TRBD1 (5 bases). The CDR3 consists of 15 residues. With 2 bases removed from V and 2 bases from J, the gap between germline ends came to 9 bases. Germline V gene data show CDR1 as KGHSH and CDR2 as LQKENI. CDR3 sequence reads: CASSPGAENTGELFF. The DNA for the CDR3 is TGTGCCAGCTCACCAGGGGCGGAAAACACCGGGGAGCTGTTTTTT.

This clonotype was recorded a few times. V is TRBV18 and J is TRBJ2-5; 8 positions agree with TRBD1. Germline V gene data show CDR1 as KGHSH and CDR2 as LQKENI. This CDR3 contains 16 residues. V shed 2 bases, J shed 0 bases, and the junction held 5 bases outside the gene matches. The CDR3 DNA is TGTGCCAGCTCACCATTGTGGGGACAGGACCAAGAGACCCAGTACTTC. It translates to CASSPLWGQDQETQYF.

This clonotype was recorded a few times. This rearrangement joins TRBV11-2 to TRBJ1-2; TRBD1 matches 7 bases. The CDR3 loop spans 16 amino acids. Per the germline V gene, CDR1 is SGHAT and CDR2 is FQNNGV. The J segment lost 8 bases and the V segment lost 0 bases, leaving 12 bases of the junction unmatched. The CDR3 loop is CASSLDLRQGAEGYTF. CDR3 bases: TGTGCCAGCAGCTTAGATCTCCGACAGGGCGCGGAGGGCTACACCTTC.

J is TRBJ2-2 and V is TRBV7-9, with D perhaps matching TRBD2 (6 bases). This CDR3 spans 17 amino acids. The V end was cut by 5 bases, the J end by 2 bases, with 18 bases between. Germline CDR1 SEHNR, CDR2 FQNEAQ (reference sequence). CDR3 in amino acids: CASSTNLGLFNTGELFF. DNA for the CDR3: TGTGCCAGCAGCACTAATCTGGGACTTTTCAACACCGGGGAGCTGTTTTTT.

This clonotype turned up a few times. J is TRBJ2-1 and V is TRBV28; D is possibly TRBD1 (6 bases). CDR1 and CDR2 (germline): MDHEN, SYDVKM. The CDR3 contains 16 residues. V lost 1 base and J lost 8, with 18 bases in between. CDR3 bases: TGTGCCAGCAGTTTATTGTCCAGGGGCGCCTTCGATGAGCAGTTCTTC. As protein: CASSLLSRGAFDEQFF.

The chain carries TRBV15 and TRBJ1-4; D is perhaps TRBD1 (6 bases). The V end was cut by 9 bases, the J end by 7 bases, with 15 bases between. The CDR3 extends over 13 amino acids. In germline, CDR1 is LNHNV, CDR2 YYDKDF (reference sequence). The CDR3 sequence: CATSRGRGEKLFF. Here the CDR3 DNA reads TGTGCCACGAGTCGGGGGCGGGGTGAAAAACTGTTTTTT.

This clonotype was counted only a few times. The genes are TRBV11-2 and TRBJ2-7; D perhaps matches TRBD1 (5 bases). The CDR3 extends over 15 amino acids. Germline CDR1 SGHAT, CDR2 FQNNGV. Trimming pared 2 bases from V and 1 base from J, leaving 12 bases between. Written as DNA, the CDR3 is TGTGCCAGCAGCTTATCCCCAGGGTTTTCCTACGAGCAGTACTTC. It codes for CASSLSPGFSYEQYF.

About this clonotype itself: Since a much larger clone is just one base distant, this may be a read error. The CDR3 region is CASRRGQGVYNGQFF. The CDR3 nucleotides read TGTGCCAGCAGACGTGGACAGGGGGTCTACAATGGGCAGTTCTTC. The chain employs TRBV12-3 or TRBV12-4 and TRBJ2-1; 10 nucleotides agree with TRBD1. The CDR3 length is 15 residues.

This clonotype was observed a single time. The gene calls are TRBV12-3 or TRBV12-4 and TRBJ2-7, with a possible D match to TRBD1 (5 bases). V was cut by 2 bases and J by 4 bases, with 9 bases left in between. The CDR3 is 13 amino acids. CDR3 in amino acids: CASSLLDRYEQYF. DNA of the CDR3: TGTGCCAGCAGTTTACTTGACAGATACGAGCAGTACTTC.

This chain links TRBV4-2 with TRBJ2-1; D uncertain. The CDR3 contains 15 residues. Between the trimmed V and J ends, which lost 0 bases and 1 base, there was a span of 7 bases. CDR1 LGHNA and CDR2 YNFKEQ come from the germline V gene. The CDR3 DNA is TGTGCCAGCAGCCAAGAGTATAGATCCTACAATGAGCAGTTCTTC. It codes for CASSQEYRSYNEQFF.

The V and J genes are TRBV6-5 and TRBJ2-2; no clear D gene. Trimming took 0 bases from V and 7 from J, leaving 6 bases between them. CDR3 length: 13 amino acids. Per the germline V gene, CDR1 is MNHEY and CDR2 is SVGAGI. CDR3 in DNA: TGTGCCAGCAGTTACTCGAAGAGCGGGGAGCTGTTTTTT. It encodes CASSYSKSGELFF.

The V call is TRBV10-2, the J call TRBJ2-3; the D is unclear. The CDR3 spans 14 residues. The V end lost 4 bases, the J end lost 7 bases, and 15 bases lay between the germline ends. CDR1 WSHSY and CDR2 SAAADI come from the germline V gene. The CDR3 reads CASSVPTPYNTQYF. The CDR3 coding sequence is TGCGCCAGCAGTGTTCCTACGCCCTACAATACGCAGTATTTT.

This clonotype was recorded once. V and J are TRBV4-1 and TRBJ1-5; weak D call: TRBD1 (5 bases). CDR1 MGHRA and CDR2 YSYEKL come from the germline V gene. The CDR3 length is 15 residues. V shed 3 bases and J shed 4 bases, with 13 bases lying between them. The CDR3 reads CASSHGDGWNQPQHF. DNA of the CDR3: TGCGCCAGCAGCCATGGGGACGGTTGGAATCAGCCCCAGCATTTT.

This clonotype has more than one count but fewer than ten. This chain connects TRBV20-1 to TRBJ1-6, with TRBD1 matching 8 bases. Germline CDR1 DFQATT, CDR2 SNEGSKA (reference sequence). Trimming took 6 bases from V and 8 from J; bases not matched to a gene: 6. CDR3 length: 13 residues. For the CDR3, the DNA is TGCAGTGCGCCGCCGACAGGGGATTCACCCCTCCACTTT. Translated, it gives CSAPPTGDSPLHF.

The chain uses TRBV2 and TRBJ2-3; D call uncertain. This CDR3 region has 14 residues. The ends were cut back, 2 bases at V and 1 base at J, with 7 bases in the middle. From germline, CDR1 is SNHLY and CDR2 FYNNEI. The CDR3: CASSESEGTDTQYF. CDR3 DNA: TGTGCCAGCAGTGAATCTGAGGGCACAGATACGCAGTATTTT.

This clonotype was counted at least ten times. This chain connects TRBV29-1 to TRBJ2-3; D is undetermined. The CDR3 length is 13 residues. Trimming left V 6 bases short and J 1 base short, with 11 bases between. CDR1 SQVTM and CDR2 ANQGSEA come from the germline V gene. The CDR3 bases are TGCAGCGTGGAGCCAGGCGGCACAGATACGCAGTATTTT. The encoded protein is CSVEPGGTDTQYF.